The 20 T cell receptor beta chains listed next were all sequenced from one sample in a study of blood T cells in healthy people across ages. Then a second PCR, running roughly 7 to 11 cycles, was carried out with a sample-barcoded 5' primer and a J-beta primer mix. MiXCR, applied by TCRdb to the 5' RACE reads, yields one record per CDR3 protein. The sample lists around 400,000 distinct CDR3 sequences, about 55% occurring once. Sequencing used blood. These receptors were obtained from a man between 60 and 75 years old in good health.

The J gene is TRBJ2-5, the V gene TRBV30; no firm D call. The end of the DNA fits TRBJ2-7 better, so the J call may be wrong. The CDR3 is 13 amino acids. CDR1 GTSNPN and CDR2 SVGIG come from the germline V gene (reference sequence). CDR3 in DNA: TGTGCCTGGAGTGACCACGGTATCGACGAGCAGTACTTC. Its protein product is CAWSDHGIDEQYF.

The rearrangement uses TRBV29-1 and TRBJ2-7, with a possible D match to TRBD1 (5 bases). The CDR3 is 12 amino acids. Trimming removed 4 bases from V and 2 bases from J, with 9 bases in between. CDR1 SQVTM and CDR2 ANQGSEA come from the germline V gene. This chain's CDR3 is CSVATRAYEQYF. In nucleotides, the CDR3 is TGCAGCGTTGCTACCAGGGCCTACGAGCAGTACTTC.

The V call is TRBV12-5, the J call TRBJ1-2; TRBD1 aligns across 9 bases. Germline V gene sequence: CDR1 LGHNT, CDR2 FRNRAP. This CDR3 is built from 16 residues. V shed 1 base, J shed 2 bases, and the junction held 5 bases outside the gene matches. CDR3 DNA: TGTGCTAGTGGTTTGGACCTCGGACAGGGGAACTATGGCTACACCTTC. Residues: CASGLDLGQGNYGYTF.

CDR3 protein: CAKATSEAFF. CDR3 nucleotide sequence: TGTGCCAAGGCGACCTCTGAAGCTTTCTTT. The chain recombines TRBV25-1 with TRBJ1-1; the D is unclear. This CDR3 contains 10 residues. Germline-derived CDR1 and CDR2 are MGHDK and SYGVNS. V lost 10 bases and J lost 6, with 9 bases in between.

Concerning this clonotype: This may be a read error, as it is one base from a much larger clone. The CDR3 spells CATCVAGPQETQYF. The CDR3 DNA follows: TGTGCCACCTGTGTCGCAGGTCCTCAAGAGACCCAGTACTTC. V gene TRBV24-1 combines with J gene TRBJ2-5; D is uncertain. With 9 bases removed from V and 2 bases from J, the gap between germline ends came to 15 bases. The CDR3 sequence is 14 residues long. Germline values: CDR1 KGHDR, CDR2 SFDVKD.

The rearrangement uses TRBV7-2 and TRBJ2-7; D is ambiguous. V dropped 3 bases and J dropped 1 base, with 4 bases sitting between them. The CDR3 contains 12 residues. From germline, CDR1 is SGHTA and CDR2 FQGNSA. The CDR3 sequence: CASSFVSYEQYF. In nucleotides, the CDR3 is TGTGCCAGCAGCTTCGTATCCTACGAGCAGTACTTC. Full variable domain (rest looked up from reference TRBV7-2 and TRBJ2-7): GAGVSQSPSNKVTEKGKDVELRCDPISGHTALYWYRQSLGQGLEFLIYFQGNSAPDKSGLPSDRFSAERTGGSVSTLTIQRTQQEDSAVYLCASSFVSYEQYFGPGTRLTVT.

This clonotype was detected a few times. CDR3 coding DNA: TGCAGTGCTCTAGCCCCGACTAGCGGGAAAGAGACCCAGTACTTC. Its translation is CSALAPTSGKETQYF. V is TRBV20-1 and J is TRBJ2-5; TRBD2 matches 11 bases. Trimming removed 5 bases from V and 3 bases from J; junction bases left unmatched: 8. Looked up from germline, CDR1 is DFQATT and CDR2 is SNEGSKA (reference sequence). This CDR3 contains 15 residues.

This clonotype came up many times. The chain joins TRBV9 to TRBJ2-3; 10 nucleotides agree with TRBD2. The germline V gene encodes CDR1 SGDLS and CDR2 YYNGEE. This CDR3 spans 18 amino acids. V shed 1 base and J 4 bases; nucleotides not matched to a gene: 12. CDR3 nucleotides: TGTGCCAGCAGCGTAACTGGCCTAGCGGGAGCGTTTGCAGATACGCAGTATTTT. It encodes CASSVTGLAGAFADTQYF.

The chain has TRBV30 and TRBJ2-3; TRBD2 might be the D (5 bases). The CDR3 runs 14 residues. Trimming cost V 3 bases and J 4 bases, with 14 bases left between them. The V gene's germline CDR1 is GTSNPN and CDR2 SVGIG (reference sequence). The CDR3 region is CAWSPPPGADTQYF. CDR3 DNA: TGTGCCTGGAGCCCCCCCCCCGGGGCAGATACGCAGTATTTT. Using reference TRBV30 and TRBJ2-3 for the parts outside the CDR3, the full variable domain is SQTIHQWPATLVQPVGSPLSLECTVEGTSNPNLYWYRQAAGRGLQLLFYSVGIGQISSEVPQNLSASRPQDRQFILSSKKLLLSDSGFYLCAWSPPPGADTQYFGPGTRLTVL.

The chain is built from TRBV20-1 and TRBJ2-1, with D hard to call. There are 13 residues in the CDR3. Looked up from germline, CDR1 is DFQATT and CDR2 is SNEGSKA (reference sequence). The V end lost 4 bases, the J end lost 9 bases, and 16 bases lay between the germline ends. The CDR3 spells CSAIRTAVSEQFF. DNA for the CDR3: TGCAGTGCTATCAGGACGGCCGTGAGTGAGCAGTTCTTC.

For the CDR3, the DNA is TGTGCCAGCAGCGTGTCCTTCGGAGAGACCCAGTACTTC. Translation: CASSVSFGETQYF. The rearrangement joins TRBV9 to TRBJ2-5, with D unclear. V was clipped by 2 bases and J by 4 bases, with 9 bases between them. In germline, CDR1 is SGDLS, CDR2 YYNGEE. The length of the CDR3 is 13 residues.

This chain connects TRBV29-1 to TRBJ2-3; D gene uncertain. CDR3 size: 13 residues. Trimming took off 7 bases at V and 5 bases at J, with 16 bases between the two ends. The germline V gene encodes CDR1 SQVTM and CDR2 ANQGSEA. The CDR3 DNA reads TGCAGCGCCCGGCTCCAGGTTCGAGATACGCAGTATTTT. Translated: CSARLQVRDTQYF.

This chain uses TRBV6-5 with TRBJ2-4, with TRBD1 matching 10 bases. TRBJ2-7 explains the end of the DNA better; the J call may be wrong. CDR1 is MNHEY, CDR2 SVGAGI, per germline. This CDR3 is built from 14 residues. The CDR3, as DNA: TGTGCCAGCAGCCCGGGACAGGGGAAATACGAGCAGTACTTC. Protein product: CASSPGQGKYEQYF.

A few counts support this clonotype. The rearrangement joins TRBV7-3 to TRBJ1-6; TRBD1 is a possible D gene (5 bases). The CDR3 is 13 amino acids. V was shortened by 1 base and J by 10 bases, with 8 bases between the two germline ends. Germline V gene sequence: CDR1 SGHTA, CDR2 FQGTGA. CDR3 nucleotide sequence: TGTGCCAGCAGCTTAAGGGGCACCTCACCCCTCCACTTT. Translation: CASSLRGTSPLHF. Full variable domain (remainder filled in from reference TRBV7-3 and TRBJ1-6): GAGVSQTPSNKVTEKGKYVELRCDPISGHTALYWYRQSLGQGPEFLIYFQGTGAADDSGLPNDRFFAVRPEGSVSTLKIQRTERGDSAVYLCASSLRGTSPLHFGNGTRLTVT.

The table lists this clonotype with many counts. This chain links TRBV7-2 with TRBJ2-1; 11 bases map to TRBD1. Per germline, CDR1 SGHTA and CDR2 FQGNSA. V was clipped by 5 bases and J by 3 bases; unmatched bases: 3. The CDR3 runs to 15 residues. CDR3 nucleotides: TGTGCCAGCAGCCGCGGGACAGGGGGCTACAATGAGCAGTTCTTC. Its protein is CASSRGTGGYNEQFF.

This clonotype has at least ten counts. This chain joins TRBV12-3 or TRBV12-4 and TRBJ2-2; the D is unclear. Trimming stripped 2 bases from V and 7 bases from J, with 8 bases between. The CDR3 loop spans 13 amino acids. DNA for the CDR3: TGTGCCAGCAGTTTATATGGGTTCGGGGAGCTGTTTTTT. Protein sequence: CASSLYGFGELFF.

Remarks on this clonotype: Mismatch with germline at one junction end may stem from a read error. The chain joins TRBV7-7 to TRBJ2-3; the D gene is possibly TRBD1 (6 bases). The CDR3 totals 15 residues. CDR1 and CDR2 from the germline V gene are SSHAT and FNYEAQ (reference sequence). CDR3 in amino acids: CASSPNTGSTDTQYF. The CDR3 bases are TGTGCTAGCAGTCCCAATACAGGGAGCACAGATACGCAGTATTTT.

This clonotype was observed many times. The genes are TRBV10-2 and TRBJ2-7, with TRBD1 identical over 7 bases. V lost 7 bases and J lost 4; bases outside the gene matches: 1. The CDR3 spans 11 residues. Germline V gene data show CDR1 as WSHSY and CDR2 as SAAADI. CDR3 sequence: CASNRGYEQYF. CDR3 coding DNA: TGCGCCAGCAACAGGGGTTACGAGCAGTACTTC.

On this clonotype itself: No DNA is shown, since the ends of the CDR3 on it are uncertain; the CDR3 is the one TCRdb lists. The V and J genes are TRBV4-3 and TRBJ2-2; the table gives TRBD1 as D, unverified against the DNA. The CDR3 contains 23 residues when both ends are counted. CDR1 and CDR2 (germline): LGHNA, YSLEER. CDR3 region: CASSQSSGQGAYEQYFGAGELFF.

The chain is built from TRBV5-1 and TRBJ2-7; maybe TRBD2 (7 bases). The CDR3 covers 14 residues. Trimming removed 1 base at V and 5 bases at J, with 13 bases between. Germline CDR1 is SGHRS and CDR2 is YFSETQ. CDR3 loop: CASSLRGGADEQYF. In DNA form, the CDR3 reads TGCGCCAGCAGCTTGCGTGGGGGGGCGGACGAGCAGTACTTC.